These 7 T cell receptor beta chains originate from one sample sequenced in a study of CD8+CD57+ T cells in acquired aplastic anemia. CDR3 and TCR beta VDJ profiling relied on genomic DNA as the template. TCRdb processed the reads anew with MiXCR; each CDR3 protein has one entry. The table records 150,000 to 200,000 distinct CDR3 sequences, 50% to 75% of them present only once. The material sequenced was sorted CD4+, CD8+, or CD8+CD57+ T cells (not recorded which) from PBMCs. All receptors derive from a human donor with severe aplastic anemia or a healthy control (not recorded which).

This clonotype has only a few counts. The chain uses TRBV7-2 and TRBJ2-4, with 10 bases identical to TRBD2. From germline, CDR1 is SGHTA and CDR2 FQGNSA. Losses at the gene ends were 5 bases for V and 6 bases for J; bases not matched to a gene: 10. The CDR3 extends over 16 amino acids. CDR3 protein: CASSPRSVAGGNIQYF. As DNA, the CDR3 is TGTGCCAGCAGCCCTCGGTCAGTAGCGGGGGGAAACATTCAGTACTTC.

The J gene is TRBJ2-2, the V gene TRBV5-1; D possibly corresponds to TRBD1 (6 bases). CDR1 SGHRS and CDR2 YFSETQ come from the germline V gene. This CDR3 is 13 amino acids long. V lost 7 bases, J lost 4 bases, and 11 bases lay in between. CDR3 DNA sequence: TGCGCCAGCCGGACAGTCCCCACCGGGGAGCTGTTTTTT. Protein product: CASRTVPTGELFF.

Within the sample, this clonotype is medium-sized (0.01 to 0.1%). The CDR3 DNA follows: TGCAGTGGCGTTGACAGTTTCGATGGCTACACCTTC. Its translation is CSGVDSFDGYTF. The chain recombines TRBV20-1 with TRBJ1-2, with D possibly TRBD1 on 5 matching bases. V gave up 7 bases and J gave up 6 bases, with 15 bases separating them. Germline V CDR1 and CDR2: DFQATT, SNEGSKA (reference sequence). The length of the CDR3 is 12 residues.

This clonotype came up many times. The CDR3 here is CASSHAGSDEQFF. The CDR3 DNA is TGCGCCAGCAGCCATGCGGGGAGCGATGAGCAGTTCTTC. The chain joins TRBV4-1 to TRBJ2-1, with D possibly TRBD2 on 6 matching bases. Germline V gene data show CDR1 as MGHRA and CDR2 as YSYEKL. Trimming cost V 3 bases and J 8 bases, with 11 bases left between them. The CDR3 loop spans 13 amino acids.

The chain employs TRBV15 and TRBJ1-2, with D perhaps matching TRBD1 (6 bases). CDR1 and CDR2 (germline): LNHNV, YYDKDF (reference sequence). Trimming removed 1 base at V and 2 bases at J, with 17 bases between. The CDR3 loop spans 17 amino acids. CDR3 in amino acids: CATSRGGGGHLNYGYTF. The CDR3 bases are TGTGCCACCAGCAGAGGGGGAGGGGGACACTTAAACTATGGCTACACCTTC.

This chain links TRBV5-5 with TRBJ1-2; the match to TRBD1 covers 9 bases. Germline lookup yields CDR1 SGHKS and CDR2 YYEKEE (reference sequence). This CDR3 is 12 amino acids long. The J segment lost 8 bases and the V segment lost 4 bases, leaving 3 bases of the junction unmatched. CDR3 sequence reads: CASSPGQGGYTF. CDR3 DNA: TGTGCCAGCAGCCCAGGACAGGGGGGCTACACCTTC. Combining the CDR3 with reference TRBV5-5 and TRBJ1-2 gives the whole variable domain DAGVTQSPTHLIKTRGQQVTLRCSPISGHKSVSWYQQVLGQGPQFIFQYYEKEERGRGNFPDRFSARQFPNYSSELNVNALLLGDSALYLCASSPGQGGYTFGSGTRLTVV.

This clonotype turned up a few times. This chain joins TRBV24-1 and TRBJ2-1; 9 bases align to TRBD2. Losses at the gene ends were 5 bases for V and 8 bases for J; bases not matched to a gene: 9. This CDR3 is built from 15 residues. The germline CDR1 and CDR2 sequences are KGHDR and SFDVKD. CDR3 sequence reads: CATSASRGGWDEQFF. CDR3 nucleotide sequence: TGTGCCACCAGTGCGTCGCGGGGGGGCTGGGATGAGCAGTTCTTC.